One sample yielded the 6 T cell receptor beta chains listed below, sequenced in a study of CD8 T cells in ankylosing spondylitis. TCRdb redid the calling of the 5' RACE reads with MiXCR, one entry per CDR3 protein. Found here are about 160,000 distinct CDR3 sequences, approximately 9.9% of them singletons; the top ten hold about 16%. Input material: blood, either unsorted or a sorted T cell fraction (not recorded which). The receptors originated from a female donor with ankylosing spondylitis or in good health (not recorded which).

This clonotype turned up a few times. The rearrangement uses TRBV30 and TRBJ2-2; D is perhaps TRBD2 (6 bases). The V and J ends lost 5 bases and 0 bases respectively, with 10 bases between them. Germline V gene sequence: CDR1 GTSNPN, CDR2 SVGIG (reference sequence). The length of the CDR3 is 14 residues. CDR3 sequence (DNA): TGTGCCTGGGCGGGACTTACGAACACCGGGGAGCTGTTTTTT. It encodes CAWAGLTNTGELFF.

In DNA form, the CDR3 reads TGTGCCAGTAGTATCGTAGCGGGAGAAGTCATCGGGGAGCTGTTTTTT. It translates to CASSIVAGEVIGELFF. The chain is built from TRBV19 and TRBJ2-2; 9 bases fit TRBD2. CDR1 is LNHDA and CDR2 is SQIVND in the germline V gene (reference sequence). The CDR3 has 16 amino acids. With V trimmed by 3 bases and J by 7 bases, 9 bases remained unmatched.

This clonotype occurred many times. CDR3: CSVSDFTGELFF. The CDR3 coding sequence is TGCAGCGTTTCGGACTTCACCGGGGAGCTGTTTTTT. The rearrangement links TRBV29-1 to TRBJ2-2; weak D call: TRBD2 (5 bases). Per the germline V gene, CDR1 is SQVTM and CDR2 is ANQGSEA. Trimming took off 5 bases at V and 4 bases at J, with 8 bases between the two ends. This CDR3 region has 12 residues.

V usage is TRBV2 and J usage is TRBJ1-2; D gene uncertain. CDR1 is SNHLY and CDR2 is FYNNEI in the germline V gene. This CDR3 is built from 13 residues. V lost 3 bases and J 0 bases, leaving 5 bases between the germline ends. The CDR3 sequence: CASSDQANYGYTF. In DNA form, the CDR3 reads TGTGCCAGCAGTGACCAGGCTAACTATGGCTACACCTTC.

With regard to this clonotype: At one boundary the junction diverges from the germline segment, which might be a read error. V usage is TRBV5-6 and J usage is TRBJ1-5; D may be TRBD1 (5 bases). The CDR3 is 12 residues long. Germline CDR1 reads SGHDT; CDR2 reads YYEEEE. The CDR3 protein is CAISPGTQPQHF. The CDR3 DNA reads as TGTGCCATCAGCCCAGGGACCCAGCCCCAGCATTTT.

With respect to this clonotype: A much larger clonotype is one base distant, so this may be a read error. The chain employs TRBV7-8 and TRBJ2-1; tentative D call: TRBD1 (5 bases). Trimming shortened V by 9 bases and J by 0 bases, and 18 bases separated the two germline ends. Germline assignment: CDR1 SGHVS and CDR2 FQNEAQ. This CDR3 has 16 residues. The chain's CDR3 is CARTHPGQSSYNEQFF. The CDR3 region has the DNA TGTGCCAGAACACATCCCGGACAAAGCTCCTACAATGAGCAGTTCTTC.